This TCR beta chain was identified in a study of blood T cell repertoires in COVID-19. Study-level information: Sites in the United States, Italy and Spain provided acute and convalescent COVID-19 samples. T cells, B-cell-depleted T cells, or PBMCs provided the cDNA or gDNA that served as material.

Some clones are missing from TCRdb's copy, which holds only in-frame ones; the method was immunoSEQ multiplex PCR. Of approximately 100,000 clones listed, 80% to 95% are singletons. The receptor was isolated from a man aged 45 to 65 with active COVID-19. The sequenced material came from peripheral blood.

The CDR3 region is CASSQGIGRVSYEQYF. The CDR3 nucleotides are TGTGCCAGCAGCCAAGGCATCGGGAGAGTCTCCTACGAGCAGTACTTC. This chain connects TRBV3-1 (or the pseudogene TRBV3-2) to TRBJ2-7; possible D gene TRBD2, 6 bases. V was cut by 1 base and J by 0 bases, with 13 bases left in between. The CDR3 totals 16 residues. Looked up from germline, CDR1 is LGHDT and CDR2 is YNNKEL (reference sequence).